This record looks at one TCR beta chain sequence and its context. These data come from a study of cytomegalovirus exposure and HLA in healthy donors. Trimming cost V 5 bases and J 0 bases; bases outside gene matches: 7. This CDR3 is built from 16 residues. Germline CDR1 is SEHNR and CDR2 is FQNEAQ (reference sequence). 13 Jbeta primers and 60 Vbeta primers were used for the PCR. Clones were read by immunoSEQ multiplex PCR, and TCRdb kept only the in-frame ones, dropping some. The sample records roughly 240,000 clones, approximately 85% being singletons. The specimen sequenced was PBMCs. The chain joins TRBV7-9 to TRBJ2-3; 8 bases agree with TRBD2. The TCR originated in a girl aged 2-10 years in good health and CMV-seronegative. The CDR3 bases are TGTGCCAGCAGCATGACTAGCGCTACTAGCACAGATACGCAGTATTTT. Translating it yields CASSMTSATSTDTQYF.